These 21 T cell receptor beta chains share one sample of origin, sequenced in a study of CD8+ T cells in alopecia areata. The treatment was: oral pan-JAK inhibitor, 5-10 mg twice daily. Isolated RNA was reverse transcribed into cDNA used as the sequencing template. Method: immunoSEQ multiplex PCR; TCRdb's copy keeps in-frame clones and lacks some. The sample lists 150,000 to 200,000 clones; 64% were seen once. Specimen: CD4+ T cells sorted from blood, collected between weeks 49 and 50, from a patient treated with tofacitinib. These receptors all come from a human donor with alopecia areata.

The rearrangement links TRBV5-1 to TRBJ2-7; possible D gene TRBD1, 5 bases. This CDR3 has 9 residues. Germline CDR1 reads SGHRS; CDR2 reads YFSETQ. CDR3 sequence (DNA): TGCGCCAGCAGGGACAAGCCCATCGTC. It is translated as CASRDKPIV.

A single count supports this clone. This chain links TRBV2 with TRBJ2-4; D may be TRBD1 (5 bases). CDR1 is SNHLY and CDR2 is FYNNEI in the germline V gene. This CDR3 spans 13 amino acids. CDR3 nucleotides: TGTGCAGGGGCTGCGCAATTCAAAAACATTCAGTACTTC. The encoded protein is CAGAAQFKNIQYF.

This clone was counted once. The J gene is TRBJ2-3, the V gene TRBV4-3, with 11 bases aligning to TRBD2. In germline, CDR1 is LGHNA, CDR2 YSLEER. The CDR3 runs 17 residues. The J segment lost 2 bases and the V segment lost 4 bases, leaving 8 bases of the junction unmatched. In DNA, the CDR3 is TGCGCCAGCAGCCCCCGTGCTAGCGGGGGGATCACAGATACGCAGTATTTT. Its protein product is CASSPRASGGITDTQYF.

The rearrangement joins TRBV7-2 to TRBJ1-5; possible D gene TRBD1, 6 bases. This CDR3 comprises 15 residues. Germline CDR1 is SGHTA and CDR2 is FQGNSA. V was cut by 6 bases and J by 0 bases, with 12 bases left in between. The CDR3 spells CASSLTGDSNQPQHF. The CDR3 DNA reads TGTGCCAGCAGTTTGACAGGTGATAGCAATCAGCCCCAGCATTTT.

The V gene is TRBV30, the J gene TRBJ1-2, with TRBD1 matching 8 bases. CDR3 size: 11 residues. The germline gives CDR1 GTSNPN, CDR2 SVGIG (reference sequence). Trimming at V came to 7 bases and at J to 8 bases, leaving 6 bases not matched to a gene. The CDR3: CASGQGFGYTF. CDR3 sequence (DNA): TGTGCCTCCGGACAGGGCTTCGGCTACACCTTC. Full variable domain (missing parts from reference TRBV30 and TRBJ1-2): SQTIHQWPATLVQPVGSPLSLECTVEGTSNPNLYWYRQAAGRGLQLLFYSVGIGQISSEVPQNLSASRPQDRQFILSSKKLLLSDSGFYLCASGQGFGYTFGSGTRLTVV.

The chain uses TRBV29-1 and TRBJ2-7; perhaps D is TRBD1 or TRBD2 (5 bases each). CDR3 length: 12 amino acids. CDR1 is SQVTM, CDR2 ANQGSEA, per germline. V was shortened by 6 bases and J by 5 bases, with 14 bases between the two germline ends. The CDR3 region is CSVAPGRNEQYF. CDR3 coding DNA: TGCAGCGTAGCCCCGGGACGTAACGAGCAGTACTTC.

This sequence joins TRBV29-1 and TRBJ2-7, with TRBD1 matching over 8 bases. The CDR3 loop spans 11 amino acids. Germline CDR1 is SQVTM and CDR2 is ANQGSEA. With V trimmed by 6 bases and J by 6 bases, 4 bases remained unmatched. In DNA form, the CDR3 reads TGCAGCGTCGGGGACAGGCCCGAGCAGTACTTC. Residues: CSVGDRPEQYF.

The chain combines TRBV2 with TRBJ1-2; 7 bases align to TRBD1. Unmatched junction bases numbered 9, after V lost 6 bases and J lost 2 bases. The CDR3 totals 15 residues. CDR1 is SNHLY, CDR2 FYNNEI, per germline. CDR3 protein: CASRDSSGQNYGYTF. The CDR3 bases are TGTGCCAGCAGGGACAGTTCGGGACAGAACTATGGCTACACCTTC.

This clone was recorded a few times. V is TRBV29-1 and J is TRBJ2-1; D gene ambiguous. The CDR3 contains 15 residues. From germline, CDR1 is SQVTM and CDR2 ANQGSEA. Trimming shortened V by 1 base and J by 0 bases, and 10 bases separated the two germline ends. The CDR3 loop is CSVEVGPSSYNEQFF. The CDR3 DNA reads as TGCAGCGTTGAAGTTGGCCCGAGCTCCTACAATGAGCAGTTCTTC.

V gene TRBV2 combines with J gene TRBJ1-1, with D possibly matching TRBD1 (6 bases). This CDR3 region has 13 residues. The germline V and J ends were trimmed by 6 bases and 1 base, with 9 bases remaining between them. Germline V lookup: CDR1 SNHLY, CDR2 FYNNEI. CDR3 sequence: CASRGQPNTEAFF. In nucleotides, the CDR3 is TGTGCCAGCAGAGGACAGCCGAACACTGAAGCTTTCTTT.

The sample holds a few counts of this clone. The chain carries TRBV12-5 and TRBJ2-3; no firm D call. The CDR3 consists of 12 residues. V lost 2 bases and J 6 bases, leaving 6 bases between the germline ends. Germline V lookup: CDR1 LGHNT, CDR2 FRNRAP. The CDR3 DNA reads as TGTGCTAGTGGTTTGTCGGAGGATACGCAGTATTTT. It codes for CASGLSEDTQYF.

J is TRBJ1-2 and V is TRBV9; 8 bases fit TRBD1. J gave up 6 bases and V 4 bases, and 5 bases lay outside the gene matches. There are 13 residues in the CDR3. Germline CDR1 reads SGDLS; CDR2 reads YYNGEE. The CDR3 loop reads CASSIGQGNGYTF. The CDR3, as DNA: TGTGCCAGCAGCATCGGACAGGGCAATGGCTACACCTTC.

In this sample, this clone turned up a few times. This chain joins TRBV29-1 and TRBJ2-7; 14 nucleotides match TRBD2. The junction had 14 bases not matched to a gene; V was cut back by 7 bases and J by 3 bases. This CDR3 region has 17 residues. The germline V gene has CDR1 SQVTM and CDR2 ANQGSEA. CDR3 nucleotide sequence: TGCAGCGCAAATACAGGGACTAGCGGGGGTTACGGCTACGAGCAGTACTTC. Residues: CSANTGTSGGYGYEQYF.

CDR3: CSVPGGTEAFF. The CDR3 DNA follows: TGCAGTGTCCCAGGGGGCACTGAAGCTTTCTTT. This chain uses TRBV20-1 with TRBJ1-1; 7 nucleotides align to TRBD1. This CDR3 is 11 amino acids long. The trim removed 7 bases at V and 4 bases at J, leaving 3 bases unmatched. Germline CDR1 is DFQATT and CDR2 is SNEGSKA (reference sequence).

This rearrangement joins TRBV29-1 to TRBJ1-1, with D unresolved. With 5 bases removed from V and 1 base from J, the gap between germline ends came to 11 bases. Germline-derived CDR1 and CDR2 are SQVTM and ANQGSEA. This CDR3 region has 13 residues. The CDR3 bases are TGCAGCGTTTCTGGGAGAGCGAACACTGAAGCTTTCTTT. It translates to CSVSGRANTEAFF.

The rearrangement links TRBV15 to TRBJ2-7; 10 nucleotides align to TRBD2. Unmatched junction bases numbered 3, after V lost 1 base and J lost 3 bases. Germline CDR1 and CDR2: LNHNV and YYDKDF (reference sequence). The CDR3 is made up of 15 amino acids. The CDR3 is CATSRGSSGGYEQYF. The CDR3 DNA is TGTGCCACCAGCAGAGGTTCTAGCGGGGGCTACGAGCAGTACTTC.

This clone has just a few counts. The chain combines TRBV6-1 with TRBJ1-2; no definite D call. Trimming shortened V by 3 bases and J by 8 bases, and 7 bases separated the two germline ends. This CDR3 has 11 residues. Germline V gene data show CDR1 as MNHNS and CDR2 as SASEGT. The CDR3 region is CASSDLLGYTF. In DNA, the CDR3 is TGTGCCAGCAGTGACCTATTAGGCTACACCTTC.

The CDR3 DNA is TGTGCCAGCAGTTACGTTCCAGGAGAGACCCAGTACTTC. This gives the protein CASSYVPGETQYF. J is TRBJ2-5 and V is TRBV6-5; D remains ambiguous. Trimming pared 2 bases from V and 4 bases from J, leaving 8 bases between. The CDR3 is 13 amino acids. Germline V gene sequence: CDR1 MNHEY, CDR2 SVGAGI.

In DNA form, the CDR3 reads TGTGCCGCCAAACAGGGGGCCTTGAACACTGAAGCTTTCTTT. It is translated as CAAKQGALNTEAFF. This chain connects TRBV6-5 to TRBJ1-1; TRBD1 matches at 9 bases. J gave up 0 bases and V 11 bases, and 7 bases lay outside the gene matches. The V gene's germline CDR1 is MNHEY and CDR2 SVGAGI. This CDR3 is 14 amino acids long.

This clone was seen only a few times. This CDR3 reads CASSPTGQGANEQFF. In DNA form, the CDR3 reads TGTGCCAGCAGCCCTACCGGACAGGGGGCTAATGAGCAGTTCTTC. This chain connects TRBV5-6 to TRBJ2-1, with 11 bases matching TRBD1. This CDR3 spans 15 amino acids. CDR1 and CDR2 (germline): SGHDT, YYEEEE. With 4 bases clipped from V and 7 bases from J, the junction kept 7 bases outside the gene matches.

This chain connects TRBV6-1 to TRBJ2-6; D gene uncertain. V gave up 4 bases and J gave up 1 base, with 11 bases separating them. Germline CDR1 MNHNS, CDR2 SASEGT. This CDR3 has 16 amino acids. CDR3 DNA sequence: TGTGCCAGCAGTGGGGCTGGCTTTTCTGGGGCCAACGTCCTGACTTTC. Its translation is CASSGAGFSGANVLTF.